This T cell receptor (beta chain) was captured by sequencing in a study of T cell clonality in common variable immunodeficiency. Notes on the study in general: The cause of increased CVID clonality remains unclear without subpopulation sequencing. CVID subjects showed higher TCRbeta clonality than healthy controls.

TCRdb keeps only in-frame clones here, not all; method: immunoSEQ multiplex PCR. Altogether 50,000 to 65,000 clones were found in the sample, and no singletons occur. This clone has ten or more counts. Its specificity is not known. From the germline J gene comes the end of the CDR3, since the read stops 3 residues before it. CDR3 length: 16 residues. Germline CDR1 SGHRS, CDR2 YFSETQ. V lost 5 bases, J lost 0 bases, and 6 bases stayed unmatched. The genes are TRBV5-1 and TRBJ1-1, with TRBD1 matching 11 bases. The TCR was taken from a person aged 18 to 75 in good health. The sequencing sample was made of peripheral blood mononuclear cells. CDR3 amino acids: CASRPGQGAMNTEAFF. CDR3 DNA, as far as it was read: TGCGCCAGCAGACCCGGACAGGGGGCCATGAACACTGAA.